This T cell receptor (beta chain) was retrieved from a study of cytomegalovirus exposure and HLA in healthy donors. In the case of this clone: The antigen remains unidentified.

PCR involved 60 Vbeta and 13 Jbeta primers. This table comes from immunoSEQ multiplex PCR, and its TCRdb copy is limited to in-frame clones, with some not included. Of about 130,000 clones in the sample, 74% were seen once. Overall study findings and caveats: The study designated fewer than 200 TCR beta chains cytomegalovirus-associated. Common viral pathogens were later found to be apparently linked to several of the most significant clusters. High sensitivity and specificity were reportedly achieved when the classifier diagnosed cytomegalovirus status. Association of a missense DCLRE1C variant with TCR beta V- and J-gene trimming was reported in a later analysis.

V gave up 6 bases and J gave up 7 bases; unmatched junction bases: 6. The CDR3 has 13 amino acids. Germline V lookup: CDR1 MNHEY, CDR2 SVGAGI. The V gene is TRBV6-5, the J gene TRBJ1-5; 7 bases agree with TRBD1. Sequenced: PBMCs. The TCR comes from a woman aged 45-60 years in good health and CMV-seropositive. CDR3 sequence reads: CASSSGGRQPQHF. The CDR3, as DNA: TGTGCCAGCAGCTCAGGGGGACGGCAGCCCCAGCATTTT.